A selection of T cell receptor beta chains follows, all from one sample in a study of graft-versus-host responses after intestinal transplantation. Some clones are missing from TCRdb's copy, which holds only in-frame ones; the method was immunoSEQ multiplex PCR. The sample contains some 70,000 clones, about nine tenths of which appear only once. These TCRs' antigens remain unknown. The sequencing here drew on unstimulated CD8+ T cells sorted from spleen or lymph node cells, taken before transplant. The origin of the receptors is a human donor who was the organ donor for an intestinal transplant. The CDR3 runs from the conserved cysteine through the conserved F or W. A D gene is named only where the DNA matches it firmly. Expanded clones get a size class; other rows say once, few or many, or leave the size out.

clone_size: .
v_call: TRBV5-1
j_call: TRBJ2-7
d_call: .
cdr3_nt: TGCGCCAGCAGTAGTACCCCTGGGGTTTTGGGTGAGCAGTACTTC
cdr3_aa: CASSSTPGVLGEQYF

clone_size: few
v_call: TRBV2
j_call: TRBJ1-1
d_call: .
cdr3_nt: TGTGCCAGCAGTGGCTCCCGACAGCCTCTCACTGAAGCTTTCTTT
cdr3_aa: CASSGSRQPLTEAFF

clone_size: .
v_call: TRBV27
j_call: TRBJ2-1
d_call: .
cdr3_nt: TGTGCCAGCAGTTTGTCCCTCCTTTTGGATAGCTCCTACAATGAGCAGTTCTTC
cdr3_aa: CASSLSLLLDSSYNEQFF

clone_size: .
v_call: TRBV2
j_call: TRBJ2-3
d_call: .
cdr3_nt: TGTGCCACCCTCCACTACCGAGACACAGATACGCAGTATTTT
cdr3_aa: CATLHYRDTDTQYF

clone_size: .
v_call: TRBV19
j_call: TRBJ1-2
d_call: .
cdr3_nt: TGTGCCAGTAGTATTGTGGGCGTCGAGGGCTACACCTTC
cdr3_aa: CASSIVGVEGYTF

clone_size: .
v_call: TRBV7-6
j_call: TRBJ2-5
d_call: .
cdr3_nt: TGTGCCAGCAGCTTAGGTTCTTGGGAGACCCAGTACTTC
cdr3_aa: CASSLGSWETQYF

clone_size: .
v_call: TRBV9
j_call: TRBJ2-7
d_call: .
cdr3_nt: TGTGCCAGCAGCGTAGGGGGGGACCCCTACGAGCAGTACTTC
cdr3_aa: CASSVGGDPYEQYF

clone_size: .
v_call: TRBV28
j_call: TRBJ2-1
d_call: .
cdr3_nt: TGTGCCAGCAGCTCCATGGACAGCTTAAGCTCCTACAATGAGCAGTTCTTC
cdr3_aa: CASSSMDSLSSYNEQFF

clone_size: .
v_call: TRBV2
j_call: TRBJ2-2
d_call: TRBD1
cdr3_nt: TGTGCCAGCATGGAAACAGGGGGGACCGGGGAGCTGTTTTTT
cdr3_aa: CASMETGGTGELFF

clone_size: .
v_call: TRBV19
j_call: TRBJ1-1
d_call: .
cdr3_nt: TGTGCCAGTCTAGGACAGACACTGAACACTGAAGCTTTCTTT
cdr3_aa: CASLGQTLNTEAFF

clone_size: .
v_call: TRBV6-4
j_call: TRBJ2-2
d_call: TRBD2
cdr3_nt: TGTGCCAGCAGGACTAGCGGGGACACCGGGGAGCTGTTTTTT
cdr3_aa: CASRTSGDTGELFF

clone_size: .
v_call: TRBV6-4
j_call: TRBJ2-3
d_call: TRBD2
cdr3_nt: TGTGCCAGCAGTGCCGGGACTAGCGGCACAGATACGCAGTATTTT
cdr3_aa: CASSAGTSGTDTQYF

clone_size: .
v_call: TRBV7-2
j_call: TRBJ1-6
d_call: .
cdr3_nt: TGTGCCAGCAGCTTAGCGGGGCCGAGCTCCTATAATTCACCCCTCCACTTT
cdr3_aa: CASSLAGPSSYNSPLHF

clone_size: .
v_call: TRBV6-4
j_call: TRBJ2-1
d_call: TRBD2
cdr3_nt: TGTGCCAGCAGTGAGGACGGGGGGGCCAATGAGCAGTTCTTC
cdr3_aa: CASSEDGGANEQFF

clone_size: .
v_call: TRBV27
j_call: TRBJ1-1
d_call: .
cdr3_nt: TGTGCCAGCAGTTTATCCCCAAGCGGGGGGCCTGAAGCTTTCTTT
cdr3_aa: CASSLSPSGGPEAFF

clone_size: .
v_call: TRBV30
j_call: TRBJ2-5
d_call: TRBD2
cdr3_nt: TGTGCCTGGACCTCTTCAAGCGGGGGGCTCCAAGAGACCCAGTACTTC
cdr3_aa: CAWTSSSGGLQETQYF

clone_size: .
v_call: TRBV27
j_call: TRBJ2-5
d_call: .
cdr3_nt: TGTGCCAGCAGTTTTACGCTCACATACCAAGAGACCCAGTACTTC
cdr3_aa: CASSFTLTYQETQYF

clone_size: .
v_call: TRBV5-1
j_call: TRBJ1-1
d_call: TRBD1
cdr3_nt: TGCGCCAGCAGAGACAGGGGGCAGGGGAACACTGAAGCTTTCTTT
cdr3_aa: CASRDRGQGNTEAFF

clone_size: .
v_call: TRBV5-4
j_call: TRBJ1-2
d_call: TRBD1
cdr3_nt: TGTGCCAGCAGCTTGGCCGTGGCAGGGGGCGCAGGCTACACCTTC
cdr3_aa: CASSLAVAGGAGYTF

clone_size: .
v_call: TRBV10-1
j_call: TRBJ2-3
d_call: .
cdr3_nt: TGCGCCAGCAGTGAGTCCTCGAGAGATACGCAGTATTTT
cdr3_aa: CASSESSRDTQYF

clone_size: .
v_call: TRBV9
j_call: TRBJ1-1
d_call: TRBD1
cdr3_nt: TGTGCCAGCAGCGTCCTAGGGACAGGCAACGAAGCTTTCTTT
cdr3_aa: CASSVLGTGNEAFF

clone_size: .
v_call: TRBV4-1
j_call: TRBJ2-3
d_call: .
cdr3_nt: TGCGCCAGCAGCTTGCTAAGTCCGGGTCGGATAAACACAGATACGCAGTATTTT
cdr3_aa: CASSLLSPGRINTDTQYF

clone_size: .
v_call: TRBV5-6
j_call: TRBJ2-4
d_call: TRBD2
cdr3_nt: TGTGCCAGCAGCTACGGGGGGTACATTCAGTACTTC
cdr3_aa: CASSYGGYIQYF

clone_size: .
v_call: TRBV7-9
j_call: TRBJ1-1
d_call: .
cdr3_nt: TGTGCCAGCAGCCCACAATGGGGACACACTGAAGCTTTCTTT
cdr3_aa: CASSPQWGHTEAFF